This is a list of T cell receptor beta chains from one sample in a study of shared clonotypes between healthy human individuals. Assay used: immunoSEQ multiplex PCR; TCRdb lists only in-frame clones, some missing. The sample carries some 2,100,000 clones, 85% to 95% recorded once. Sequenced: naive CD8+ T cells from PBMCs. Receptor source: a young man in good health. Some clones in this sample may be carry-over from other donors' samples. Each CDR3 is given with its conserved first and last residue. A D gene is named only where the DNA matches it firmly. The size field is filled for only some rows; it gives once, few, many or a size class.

TGTGCCTGGACCACCACGAGCCGTGGGGGCTTCTACAATGAGCAGTTCTTC	CAWTTTSRGGFYNEQFF	TRBJ2-1	-	once	TRBV30
TGTGCCAGCAGTGAACATGGACAGGCGTTGCCCTACGAGCAGTACTTC	CASSEHGQALPYEQYF	TRBJ2-7	TRBD1	-	TRBV27
TGTGCCAGCAGCTGGGCTGGGGATGAGCAGTTCTTC	CASSWAGDEQFF	TRBJ2-1	-	-	TRBV11-2
TGCGCCAGCAGCCAAACAGGGGGCAAATTGTACGAGCAGTACTTC	CASSQTGGKLYEQYF	TRBJ2-7	TRBD1	-	TRBV4-1
TGTGCCAGCAGTTTATCTTTGGGGACAGGGGGCAATGAGCAGTTCTTC	CASSLSLGTGGNEQFF	TRBJ2-1	TRBD1	-	TRBV27
TGTGCCAGCCGACAGGAGATCGAAGATACGCAGTATTTT	CASRQEIEDTQYF	TRBJ2-3	-	-	TRBV5-4
TGTGCCAGCAGCCCCGTCCTAGCGGGAGAGAGGAATGAGCAGTTCTTC	CASSPVLAGERNEQFF	TRBJ2-1	TRBD2	-	TRBV28
TGTGCCAGCAGTTTCCGGGACAATCGGCCCAATGAGCAGTTCTTC	CASSFRDNRPNEQFF	TRBJ2-1	-	-	TRBV27
TGTGCCAGCAGCCAAGGACAGTACACTGAAGCTTTCTTT	CASSQGQYTEAFF	TRBJ1-1	-	few	TRBV4-2
TGTGCCAGCAGCTTGGCAGCGGACGGGGAGCTGTTTTTT	CASSLAADGELFF	TRBJ2-2	-	-	TRBV5-4
TGCGCCAGCAGCCAAGGGACTGGAATAGCAAATCAGCCCCAGCATTTT	CASSQGTGIANQPQHF	TRBJ1-5	-	-	TRBV4-1
TGTGCCAGCAGTTTACGGCAGGGTCATCAGCCCCAGCATTTT	CASSLRQGHQPQHF	TRBJ1-5	-	once	TRBV27
TGTGCCAGCAGCTTTACAGGGTTGGAGACCCAGTACTTC	CASSFTGLETQYF	TRBJ2-5	-	-	TRBV7-2
TGTGCCAGCAGGGAGGGGGGAGAGGAGACCCAGTACTTC	CASREGGEETQYF	TRBJ2-5	-	-	TRBV6-5
TGTGCCAGTACCACAACGGGTTGGAATGAGCAGTTCTTC	CASTTTGWNEQFF	TRBJ2-1	-	-	TRBV19
TGCGCCAGCAGTAACAGGGTGGCTACTGAAGCTTTCTTT	CASSNRVATEAFF	TRBJ1-1	-	-	TRBV4-1
TGTGCCAGCAGCGTAGCGGGGGGCACCTTCAGCTACGAGCAGTACTTC	CASSVAGGTFSYEQYF	TRBJ2-7	-	-	TRBV9
TGTGCCAGCAGGGGACTAGCGGGAGTCACCGGGGAGCTGTTTTTT	CASRGLAGVTGELFF	TRBJ2-2	TRBD2	-	TRBV6-5
TGTGCCAGCAGTTCAACCGGAACCTACAATGAGCAGTTCTTC	CASSSTGTYNEQFF	TRBJ2-1	-	-	TRBV27
TGTGCCAGCAGCCCCGGGACTAGCGGGAGTGATGAGCAGTTCTTC	CASSPGTSGSDEQFF	TRBJ2-1	TRBD2	once	TRBV7-9